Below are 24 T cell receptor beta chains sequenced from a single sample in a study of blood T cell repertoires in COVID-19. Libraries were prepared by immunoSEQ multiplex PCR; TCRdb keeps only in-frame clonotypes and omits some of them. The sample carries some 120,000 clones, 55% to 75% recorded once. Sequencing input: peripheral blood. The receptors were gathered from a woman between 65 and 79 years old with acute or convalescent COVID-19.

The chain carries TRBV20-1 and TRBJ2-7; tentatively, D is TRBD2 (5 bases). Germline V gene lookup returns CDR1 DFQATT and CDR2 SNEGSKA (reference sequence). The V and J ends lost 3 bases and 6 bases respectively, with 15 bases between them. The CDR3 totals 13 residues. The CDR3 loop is CSASRGQFAEQYF. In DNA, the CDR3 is TGCAGTGCTAGTCGCGGGCAGTTTGCCGAGCAGTACTTC.

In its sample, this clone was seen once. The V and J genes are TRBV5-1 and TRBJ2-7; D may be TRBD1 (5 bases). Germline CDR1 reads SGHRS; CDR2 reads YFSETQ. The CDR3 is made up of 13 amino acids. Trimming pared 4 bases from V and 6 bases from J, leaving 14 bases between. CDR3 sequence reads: CASSRETASEQYF. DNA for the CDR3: TGCGCCAGCAGCCGAGAGACAGCTAGCGAGCAGTACTTC.

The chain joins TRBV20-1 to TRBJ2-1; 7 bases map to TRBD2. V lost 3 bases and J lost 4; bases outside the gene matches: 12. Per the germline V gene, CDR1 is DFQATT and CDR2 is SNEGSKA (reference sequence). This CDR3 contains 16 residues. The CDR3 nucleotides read TGCAGTGCTAGTTCCCAAAGCGGGGAGGGATACAATGAGCAGTTCTTC. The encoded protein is CSASSQSGEGYNEQFF.

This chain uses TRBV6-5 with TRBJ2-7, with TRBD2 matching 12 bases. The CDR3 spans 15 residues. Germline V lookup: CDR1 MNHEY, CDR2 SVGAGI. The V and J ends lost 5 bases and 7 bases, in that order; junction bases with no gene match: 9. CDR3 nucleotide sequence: TGTGCCAGCAGTCAAAATCTAGCGGGAGGGGGAGAGCAGTACTTC. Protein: CASSQNLAGGGEQYF.

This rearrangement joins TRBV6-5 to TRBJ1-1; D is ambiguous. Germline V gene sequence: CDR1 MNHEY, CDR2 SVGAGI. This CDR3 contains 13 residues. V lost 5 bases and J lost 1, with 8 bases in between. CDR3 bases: TGTGCCAGCAGTCGAAACAGGAACACTGAAGCTTTCTTT. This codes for CASSRNRNTEAFF.

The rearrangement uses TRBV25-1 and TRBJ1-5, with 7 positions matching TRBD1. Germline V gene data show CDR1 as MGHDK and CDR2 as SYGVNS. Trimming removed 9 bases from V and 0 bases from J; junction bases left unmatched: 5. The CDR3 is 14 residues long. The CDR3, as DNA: TGTGCCAGTCGAGGACAGGATAGCAATCAGCCCCAGCATTTT. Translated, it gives CASRGQDSNQPQHF.

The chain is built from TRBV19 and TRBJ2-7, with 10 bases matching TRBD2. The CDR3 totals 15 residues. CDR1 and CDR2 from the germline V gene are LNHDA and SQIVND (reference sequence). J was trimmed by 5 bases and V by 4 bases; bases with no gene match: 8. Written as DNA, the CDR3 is TGTGCCAGTAGTACCCGAGCGGGGGGGAAGAACGAGCAGTACTTC. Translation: CASSTRAGGKNEQYF.

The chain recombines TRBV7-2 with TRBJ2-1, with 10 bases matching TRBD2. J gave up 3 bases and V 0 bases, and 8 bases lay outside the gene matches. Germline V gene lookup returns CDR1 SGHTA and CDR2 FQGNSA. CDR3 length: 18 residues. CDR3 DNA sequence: TGTGCCAGCAGCTTAGCGCTGAAAGCGGGGGGGTTCTACAATGAGCAGTTCTTC. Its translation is CASSLALKAGGFYNEQFF.

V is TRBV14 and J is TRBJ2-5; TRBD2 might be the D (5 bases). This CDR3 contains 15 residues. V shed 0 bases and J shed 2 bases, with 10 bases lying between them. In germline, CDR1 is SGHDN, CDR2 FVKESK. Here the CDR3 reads CASSQEMGVQETQYF. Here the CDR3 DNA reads TGTGCCAGCAGCCAAGAGATGGGAGTTCAAGAGACCCAGTACTTC.

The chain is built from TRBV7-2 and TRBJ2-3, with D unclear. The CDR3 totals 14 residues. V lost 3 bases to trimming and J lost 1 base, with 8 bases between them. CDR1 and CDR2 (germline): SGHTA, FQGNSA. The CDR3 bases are TGTGCCAGCAGCTTTAATCTCGGCACAGATACGCAGTATTTT. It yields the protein CASSFNLGTDTQYF.

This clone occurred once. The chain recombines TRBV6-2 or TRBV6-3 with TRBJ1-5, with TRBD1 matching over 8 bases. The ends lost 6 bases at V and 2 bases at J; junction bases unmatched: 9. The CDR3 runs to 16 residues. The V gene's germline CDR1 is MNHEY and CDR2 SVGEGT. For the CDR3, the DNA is TGTGCCAGCAGCGGACAGGGTCATTTGGGCAATCAGCCCCAGCATTTT. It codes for CASSGQGHLGNQPQHF.

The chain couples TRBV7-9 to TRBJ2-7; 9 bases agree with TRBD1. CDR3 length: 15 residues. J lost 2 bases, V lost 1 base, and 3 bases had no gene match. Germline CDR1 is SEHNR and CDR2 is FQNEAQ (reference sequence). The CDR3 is CASSLGQGDTYEQYF. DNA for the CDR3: TGTGCCAGCAGCTTAGGACAGGGGGATACCTACGAGCAGTACTTC.

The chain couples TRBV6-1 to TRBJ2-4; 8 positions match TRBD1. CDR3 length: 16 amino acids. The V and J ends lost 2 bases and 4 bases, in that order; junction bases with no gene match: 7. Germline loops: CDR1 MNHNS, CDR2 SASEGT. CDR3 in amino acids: CASSERVQGAKNIQYF. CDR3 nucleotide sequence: TGTGCCAGCAGTGAAAGGGTGCAGGGGGCTAAAAACATTCAGTACTTC.

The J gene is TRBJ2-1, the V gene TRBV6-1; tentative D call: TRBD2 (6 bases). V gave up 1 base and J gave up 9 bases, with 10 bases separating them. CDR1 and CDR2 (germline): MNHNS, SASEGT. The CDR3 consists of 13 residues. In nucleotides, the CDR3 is TGTGCCAGCAGTGAAGTGGAGGGAACTGAGCAGTTCTTC. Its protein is CASSEVEGTEQFF.

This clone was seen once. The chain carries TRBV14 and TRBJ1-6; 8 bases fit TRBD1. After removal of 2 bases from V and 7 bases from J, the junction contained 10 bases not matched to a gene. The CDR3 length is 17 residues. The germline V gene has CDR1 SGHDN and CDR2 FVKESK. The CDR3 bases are TGTGCCAGCAGCCAATTCCCCGACAGGGGACGGAATTCACCCCTCCACTTT. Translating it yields CASSQFPDRGRNSPLHF.

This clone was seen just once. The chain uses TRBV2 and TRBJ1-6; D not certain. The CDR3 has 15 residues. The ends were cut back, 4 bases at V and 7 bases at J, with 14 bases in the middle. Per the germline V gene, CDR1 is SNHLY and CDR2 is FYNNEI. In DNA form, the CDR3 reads TGTGCCAGCAGTGGTCTTGGGCCTAGCAATTCACCCCTCCACTTT. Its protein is CASSGLGPSNSPLHF.

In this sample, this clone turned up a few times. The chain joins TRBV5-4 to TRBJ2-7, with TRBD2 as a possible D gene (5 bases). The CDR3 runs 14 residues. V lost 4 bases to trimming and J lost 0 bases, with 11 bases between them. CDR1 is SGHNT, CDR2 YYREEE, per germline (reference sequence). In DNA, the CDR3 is TGTGCCAGCAGCCTAGGGCGGGCCTCCTACGAGCAGTACTTC. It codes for CASSLGRASYEQYF.

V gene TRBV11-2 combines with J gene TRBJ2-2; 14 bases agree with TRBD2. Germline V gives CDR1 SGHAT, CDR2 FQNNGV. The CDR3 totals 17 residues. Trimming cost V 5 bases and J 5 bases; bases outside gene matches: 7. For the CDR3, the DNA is TGTGCCAGCAGCCGGACTAGCGGGGGGAGGGCGACCGGGGAGCTGTTTTTT. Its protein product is CASSRTSGGRATGELFF.

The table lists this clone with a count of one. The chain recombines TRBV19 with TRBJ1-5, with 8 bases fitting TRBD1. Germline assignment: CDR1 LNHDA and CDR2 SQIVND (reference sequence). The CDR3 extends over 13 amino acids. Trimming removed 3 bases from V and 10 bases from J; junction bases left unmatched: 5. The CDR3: CASSMGDRPPQHF. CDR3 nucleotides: TGTGCCAGTAGTATGGGGGACAGGCCCCCCCAGCATTTT.

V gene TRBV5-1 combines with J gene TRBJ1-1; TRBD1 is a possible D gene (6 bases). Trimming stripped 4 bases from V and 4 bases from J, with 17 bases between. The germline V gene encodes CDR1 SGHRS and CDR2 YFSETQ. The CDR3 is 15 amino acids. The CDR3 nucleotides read TGCGCCAGCAGCGACCAGACAGGCGGTTTCACTGAAGCTTTCTTT. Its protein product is CASSDQTGGFTEAFF.

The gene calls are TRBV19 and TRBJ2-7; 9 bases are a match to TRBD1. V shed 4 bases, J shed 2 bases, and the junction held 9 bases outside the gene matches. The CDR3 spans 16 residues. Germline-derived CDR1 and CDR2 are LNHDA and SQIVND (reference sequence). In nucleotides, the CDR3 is TGTGCCAGTAGTACCCGCGGGACAGGGAACCCCTACGAGCAGTACTTC. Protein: CASSTRGTGNPYEQYF.

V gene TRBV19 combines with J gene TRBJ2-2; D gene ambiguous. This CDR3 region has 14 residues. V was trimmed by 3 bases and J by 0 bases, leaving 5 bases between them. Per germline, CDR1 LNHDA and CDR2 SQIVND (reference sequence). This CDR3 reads CASSIYSNTGELFF. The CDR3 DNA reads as TGTGCCAGTAGTATTTACTCGAACACCGGGGAGCTGTTTTTT.

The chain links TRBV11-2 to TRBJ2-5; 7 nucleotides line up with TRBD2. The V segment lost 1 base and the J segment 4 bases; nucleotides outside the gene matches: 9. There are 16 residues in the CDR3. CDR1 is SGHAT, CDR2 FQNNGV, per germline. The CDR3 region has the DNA TGTGCCAGCAGCTTAGGGACGGGGGGTTTTAGAGAGACCCAGTACTTC. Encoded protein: CASSLGTGGFRETQYF.

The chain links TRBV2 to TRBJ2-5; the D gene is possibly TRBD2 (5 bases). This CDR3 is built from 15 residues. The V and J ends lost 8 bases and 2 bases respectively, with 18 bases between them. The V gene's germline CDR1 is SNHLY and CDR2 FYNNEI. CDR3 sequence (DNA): TGTGCCAGCCCCGGGATAGGGCCAGAGCAAGAGACCCAGTACTTC. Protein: CASPGIGPEQETQYF.